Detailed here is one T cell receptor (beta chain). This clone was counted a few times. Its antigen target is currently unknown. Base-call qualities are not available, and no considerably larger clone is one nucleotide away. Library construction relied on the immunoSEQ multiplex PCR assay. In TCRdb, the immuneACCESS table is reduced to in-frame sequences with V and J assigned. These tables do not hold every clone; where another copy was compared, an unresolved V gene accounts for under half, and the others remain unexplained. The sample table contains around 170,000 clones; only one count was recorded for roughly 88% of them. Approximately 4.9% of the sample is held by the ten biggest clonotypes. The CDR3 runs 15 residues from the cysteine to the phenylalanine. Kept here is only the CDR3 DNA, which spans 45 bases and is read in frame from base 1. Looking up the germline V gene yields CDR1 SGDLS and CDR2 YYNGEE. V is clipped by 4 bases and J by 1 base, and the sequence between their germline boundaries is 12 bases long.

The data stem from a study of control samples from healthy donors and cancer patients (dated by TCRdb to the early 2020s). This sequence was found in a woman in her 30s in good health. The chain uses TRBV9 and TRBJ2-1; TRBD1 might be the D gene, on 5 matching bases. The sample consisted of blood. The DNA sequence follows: TGTGCCAGCAGCCCGACAGTAACTTCCTACAATGAGCAGTTCTTC. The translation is CASSPTVTSYNEQFF. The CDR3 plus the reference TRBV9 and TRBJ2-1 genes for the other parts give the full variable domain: DSGVTQTPKHLITATGQRVTLRCSPRSGDLSVYWYQQSLDQGLQFLIQYYNGEERAKGNILERFSAQQFPDLHSELNLSSLELGDSALYFCASSPTVTSYNEQFFGPGTRLTVL.